Here is one TCR beta chain with its context. The data are from a study of long-term antiretroviral therapy in people with HIV. Study overall: The earliest samples came about a decade before the 2015 immediate-ART recommendation.

With survey level as its setting, the immunoSEQ assay was v3.0. Repertoires were generated with immunoSEQ multiplex PCR, while TCRdb's copy carries only in-frame clones and drops some. Seen here are about 15,000 clones, about four fifths observed once, and the top ten hold about 15%. Germline lookup yields CDR1 SGHNT and CDR2 YENEEA. Trimming removed 4 bases at V and 5 bases at J, with 15 bases between. This CDR3 contains 15 residues. Sequencing used unsorted PBMCs, obtained 2.5 years before starting antiretroviral therapy. This chain uses TRBV11-3 with TRBJ2-1, with D possibly matching TRBD1 (6 bases). The receptor's source is a woman between 50 and 59 years old with HIV. The CDR3 DNA reads as TGTGCCAGCAGCTACCGGGACATTCAGGACAATGAGCAGTTCTTC. Its translation: CASSYRDIQDNEQFF.